This is a list of T cell receptor beta chains from one sample in a study of cytomegalovirus exposure and HLA in healthy donors. Repertoires were generated with immunoSEQ multiplex PCR, while TCRdb's copy carries only in-frame clones and drops some. This sample has about 130,000 clones, with around 80% found just once. The sequencing sample was made of PBMCs. The receptors here all came from a woman aged 25 to 39 in good health and CMV-seronegative. Each CDR3 is given with its conserved first and last residue. D genes are given only for firm matches. Clone sizes are given selectively: once, few, many, or a class where the clone is expanded.

>TRBJ2-7|TRBV5-1|TRBD1|NA
CASSSGQGGLYEQYF
TGCGCCAGCAGCTCCGGACAGGGAGGACTATACGAGCAGTACTTC
>TRBJ2-5|TRBV10-3|NA|NA
CAISASGETQYF
TGTGCCATCAGTGCGTCCGGGGAGACCCAGTACTTC
>TRBJ1-2|TRBV7-3|TRBD1|NA
CASSFGTVPDYGYTF
TGTGCCAGCAGCTTCGGGACAGTACCGGACTATGGCTACACCTTC
>TRBJ1-2|TRBV28|NA|NA
CASSLAGQIGTYGYTF
TGTGCCAGCAGCTTGGCCGGACAGATAGGGACCTATGGCTACACCTTC
>TRBJ1-3|TRBV6-1|NA|NA
CASSGQGGNTIYF
TGTGCCAGCAGTGGTCAGGGTGGAAACACCATATATTTT
>TRBJ2-3|TRBV29-1|NA|NA
CSADLGRSTDTQYF
TGCAGCGCTGATCTTGGCCGTAGCACAGATACGCAGTATTTT
>TRBJ1-2|TRBV2|NA|NA
CASSEVSPRGGYTF
TGTGCCAGCAGTGAAGTATCCCCCAGGGGAGGCTACACCTTC
>TRBJ1-2|TRBV19|TRBD1|NA
CASSIRGITGGKMGNGYTF
TGTGCCAGTAGTATAAGGGGGATCACAGGGGGAAAAATGGGGAATGGCTACACCTTC
>TRBJ2-1|TRBV18|NA|NA
CASSPPMAGLNNEQFF
TGTGCCAGCTCACCACCGATGGCGGGCCTAAACAATGAGCAGTTCTTC
>TRBJ2-7|TRBV6-5|NA|few
CASSSSGQPYEQYF
TGTGCCAGCAGTTCCTCAGGACAGCCCTACGAGCAGTACTTC
>TRBJ2-2|TRBV5-1|TRBD1|NA
CASSDRQGTGELFF
TGCGCCAGCAGTGATAGACAGGGGACCGGGGAGCTGTTTTTT
>TRBJ1-1|TRBV30|NA|once
CAWTTADVRAFF
TGTGCCTGGACCACAGCGGACGTGAGGGCTTTCTTT
>TRBJ2-5|TRBV7-9|NA|NA
CASSRQVGETQYF
TGTGCCAGCAGCCGACAAGTTGGAGAGACCCAGTACTTC
>TRBJ1-5|TRBV5-6|NA|NA
CASSLRGQPQHF
TGTGCCAGCAGCTTGAGGGGCCAGCCCCAGCATTTT
>TRBJ2-7|TRBV11-3|TRBD2|once
CASSFSGSGYEQYF
TGTGCCAGCAGCTTTAGCGGGAGTGGGTACGAGCAGTACTTC
>TRBJ2-3|TRBV7-9|TRBD2|NA
CASSTMGGGADTQYF
TGTGCCAGCAGCACCATGGGGGGAGGGGCAGATACGCAGTATTTT
>TRBJ1-6|TRBV15|TRBD1|few
CATSRADRTNSPLHF
TGTGCCACCAGCAGAGCGGACAGGACCAATTCACCCCTCCACTTT
>TRBJ1-2|TRBV11-3|TRBD1|NA
CASSLGGTGTGYTF
TGTGCCAGCAGCTTAGGTGGGACAGGGACTGGCTACACCTTC
>TRBJ2-7|TRBV4-2|NA|NA
CASSRWRGQEYEQYF
TGTGCCAGCAGCCGCTGGAGGGGCCAGGAGTACGAGCAGTACTTC
>TRBJ1-4|TRBV28|NA|NA
CASSPERVGRFF
TGTGCCAGCAGCCCCGAGCGGGTGGGTCGGTTTTTT
>TRBJ2-7|TRBV27|TRBD2|few
CASSPGGGSYEQYF
TGTGCCAGCAGCCCGGGGGGGGGCTCCTACGAGCAGTACTTC
>TRBJ2-3|TRBV7-9|TRBD1|NA
CASSPGTGTTDTQYF
TGTGCCAGCAGCCCCGGGACAGGGACCACAGATACGCAGTATTTT
>TRBJ1-2|TRBV19|TRBD1|NA
CASRTTGDYGYTF
TGTGCCAGTAGGACCACAGGGGACTATGGCTACACCTTC